The T cell receptor (beta chain) under discussion was sequenced for a study of cytotoxic CD8 clonotypes in ibrutinib-treated CLL. CDR1 SQVTM and CDR2 ANQGSEA come from the germline V gene. The CDR3 is 17 amino acids. The V end was cut by 0 bases, the J end by 3 bases, with 18 bases between. Method: immunoSEQ multiplex PCR; TCRdb's copy keeps in-frame clones and lacks some. The sample includes nearly 85,000 clones, about 76% seen only once; the top ten take approximately 5.1%. The V call is TRBV29-1, the J call TRBJ1-3; tentatively, D is TRBD1 (6 bases). The TCR comes from a human donor with chronic lymphocytic leukemia. Sequencing used PBMCs, obtained after 12 months of ibrutinib treatment. CDR3 protein: CSVEDPVGGNRGNTIYF. The CDR3 region has the DNA TGCAGCGTTGAAGATCCGGTAGGGGGGAACCGTGGAAACACCATATATTTT.